The entry below gives a single T cell receptor beta chain sequence along with its context. No antigen is known for it. Per-base quality was not reported, and no clone a single base away is much larger than it. The data were taken from a study of cytomegalovirus exposure and HLA in healthy donors (TCRdb year 2017). In the study overall: According to an earlier analysis of 550 to 750 of the donors, about 179 million T cells yielded 90 million to 140 million unique TCR beta sequences and about 300 Gb of sequence data. Roughly 320 gigabases of sequencing data and around 85 million unique TCR sequences made up an early release that covered under 750 HLA-typed donors. The genetic ancestry cluster associated with self-reported Caucasian donors included 80% to 90% of the roughly 400 genotyped donors. The study was designed to test whether signatures of past pathogen exposure could be identified by cataloging public T cell receptors. The study profiled the T cell repertoires of hundreds of subjects by immunosequencing and related them to cytomegalovirus serostatus. Along with the roughly 670-subject first cohort, a separate validation cohort of 120 different subjects was used. To predict cytomegalovirus infection status, the study combined high-throughput TCR immunosequencing, statistical association of individual TCRs with disease status, and machine learning. In a later analysis, previously published TCR beta repertoires from 670 or so donors were re-analyzed and high-resolution HLA genotyping was added so that TCR occurrence patterns could be studied. Rather than using new phenotypic data, the later analysis identified candidate immune exposures from TCR beta sequences and from how often those sequences occurred across donors. An earlier analysis of 587 of the donors used high-throughput TCR beta sequencing to judge whether each TCR beta V gene segment behaved as functional or pseudogenic. Donor age, sex, ethnicity and CMV serostatus were collected together with the repertoire data. A later genetic analysis used genome-wide SNP genotypes for about 65% of the roughly 670 donors, treating that subset as a discovery cohort. All discovery cohort repertoires had been generated on a single sequencing platform. HLA typing covered class I and class II loci at four-digit resolution. Typing coverage varied by locus: 629-630 donors for A, B, C, DRB1 and DQB1; approximately 520 for DQA1; approximately 610 for DPA1; approximately 450 for DPB1. A handful of DR-DQ haplotypes were handled as single units for association and clustering because linkage in the cohort was strong. Across around 400 genotyped donors of the cohort, an average of roughly 250,000 unique TCR beta nucleotide sequences per donor were sequenced, and approximately 17% of those sequences were non-productive. Study-wide findings and limitations: In vitro tests confirmed that a few of the cytomegalovirus-associated TCR beta chains recognize cytomegalovirus antigens. The cohort was sequenced for TCR beta chains only, and without alpha or paired-chain data the features that could be detected were limited. An earlier analysis of around 600 of the donors showed that most TCR beta V segments appeared in productive rearrangements either about 90% or about 30% of the time, which broadly matched IMGT annotations. In a later analysis, most CMV-associated TCR beta chains were found to appear HLA-restricted, with HLA associations seemingly driven largely by CMV exposure. Immune exposure information for the cohort was limited to CMV serostatus. In a later analysis, TCR association rates were found to vary across HLA loci, with the most associated TCRs seen for DRB1 alleles and the fewest for HLA-C alleles. A further reported finding was that TCR beta sequences accurately predicted the HLA-A and HLA-B alleles for most subjects in the first cohort. Compared with equally common non-associated chains, HLA-associated TCR beta chains in a later analysis were more clonally expanded and had lower generation probabilities. When HLA alleles, especially DR and DQ, strongly co-occurred, TCR associations were difficult to assign to individual alleles. Compared with the roughly 700-donor mean, donors in an Asian-associated ancestry cluster had fewer N-insertions in productive TCRs, according to a later genetic analysis. Linkage disequilibrium might explain the correlated functional status among segregating V segments, but an unknown experimental factor could not be ruled out. In a later genetic analysis, a missense DCLRE1C variant was associated with V-gene and J-gene trimming of TCR beta chains, and the association was replicated in an independent cohort. Most TCR sequences were observed very rarely across donors, whereas some public TCRs were present in many individuals. A cluster of highly shared sequence variants was judged likely to represent a technical artifact of the sequencing pipeline. A later analysis associated 17,000 or so TCR beta sequences with specific HLA alleles at a false discovery rate of 0.05. A later analysis reported that several top co-occurrence clusters appeared linked to parvovirus B19, influenza, CMV and Epstein-Barr virus. Cytomegalovirus status was reported to be diagnosed by the classifier with high specificity and sensitivity in both the original and validation cohorts. According to the authors, the approach could potentially be generalized to other disease states and immunological phenotypes. The study gave a list of under 200 TCR beta chains associated with cytomegalovirus. Presence/absence analyses assumed roughly uniform sequencing depth across donors, an assumption that may not hold. The earlier analysis of fewer than 750 of the donors excluded roughly 17 rarely observed V segments, including chromosome 9 orphons, because counts were too low. Because HLA typing was unavailable for some donors at each locus, only the typed subset was used in association tests.

In total, approximately 700 healthy bone marrow donors made up the cohort. At the time of sampling, every cohort member was nominally healthy, though immune exposures that went unrecorded were likely present. The donor tested CMV seronegative, placing the donor among the 300 to 400 seronegative members of the cohort. A peripheral blood sample was collected from each donor, and TCR beta sequencing was performed on peripheral blood mononuclear cells. The Qiagen DNeasy Blood Extraction Kit was used to extract genomic DNA from the blood cell samples. Library creation used the immunoSEQ multiplex PCR assay. The multiplex PCR relied on a mix of 60 forward primers for TCR Vbeta segments and 13 reverse primers for TCR Jbeta segments. The CDR3 region of rearranged TCR beta genes was amplified from genomic DNA with a multiplex PCR assay. Amplified TCR beta libraries were sequenced as 87-base-pair reads on the Illumina HiSeq System. In the paper's pipeline: In a later analysis, some 80 million unique TCR beta chains were counted across the 500 to 700 repertoires, and roughly 11 million of these chains were shared by at least two donors. Raw reads were error-corrected and collapsed into unique sequences by a nearest-neighbor algorithm in which closely related sequences were merged to remove PCR and sequencing errors. V, D and J gene segments were assigned by aligning CDR3 sequences to IMGT reference sequences. For a sequence to be retained, a match of at least six nucleotides was required to both a V gene segment and a J gene segment. A rearrangement was called productive if the CDR3 had no stop codons and remained in frame with V and J, and every other rearrangement was called non-productive. CDR3 was defined according to IMGT convention as the region running from the second conserved V-encoded cysteine to the conserved J-encoded phenylalanine. In an earlier analysis of 587 of the donors, sequences lacking an unambiguous match to a single V gene segment were excluded. An earlier analysis of 587 of the donors called V segments functional above 56.7% productive rearrangements and segregating when the between-donor standard deviation exceeded 5%. To diagnose cytomegalovirus status from the catalog of TCR beta chain sequences, a statistical classification framework was built. In a later analysis, V and J genes were assigned by comparing TCR nucleotide sequences against IMGT/GENE-DB human TR gene sequences. Using the TCRdist pipeline, a later analysis assigned CDR3 sequences along with most-parsimonious VDJ recombination scenarios. In a later analysis, every TCR beta chain was defined by the combination of its CDR3 amino acid sequence and its V-gene family, and reads without a unique V-gene family were dropped. To address suspected cross-contamination and a sequencing artifact, a later analysis removed around 600 highly shared, low-generation-probability nucleotide sequences. For each public chain, a later analysis derived a clonal expansion index from normalized ranks of inferred template counts within each repertoire. In a later analysis, generation probabilities were computed using a VDJ recombination model fitted to out-of-frame rearrangements, and the results were checked against IGoR. Hypergeometric tests were used in a later analysis to score TCR-TCR, TCR-HLA and TCR-CMV co-occurrence, with a repertoire-size bias correction applied to the TCR pairs. False discovery rates were estimated in a later analysis by permuting HLA or CMV assignments 20 times. In a later analysis, co-occurring TCRs were grouped using DBSCAN, and TCRdist sequence similarity was added for clustering within HLA-allele-positive subsets. Repertoires with fewer than 30,000 or more than 120,000 public chains, plus five repertoires with anomalous nucleotide sharing, were excluded from co-occurrence clustering. Here the immuneACCESS table is served through TCRdb, limited to in-frame sequences with V and J called. Missing clones are a known gap in these copies; in checked studies unresolved V genes cover under half, and the rest lacks a known reason. V and J calls and clone size are those listed in that table; D and trimming were worked out from the DNA. Recorded for this sample are around 210,000 clones; 80% to 90% of them occurred a single time. 0.24% of the sample lies in the top ten.

Sequencing was done on a sample of PBMCs. This TCR was sampled from a girl aged 2 to 9 in good health and CMV-seronegative.

The CDR3 is CASPPGQENYGYTF. The sequenced DNA is TGTGCCAGCCCCCCCGGACAGGAAAACTATGGCTACACCTTC. The V gene is TRBV2 and the J gene is TRBJ1-2; 7 nucleotides in the junction match TRBD1. CDR1 and CDR2 were assigned from the germline V gene as SNHLY and FYNNEI. The CDR3 numbers 14 residues from cysteine through phenylalanine. Just the 42-base CDR3 DNA is kept, in frame starting at base 1. Trimming removed 8 bases from V and 2 bases from J; the gene matches leave 8 bases unexplained. With all but the CDR3 taken from the reference TRBV2 and TRBJ1-2 genes, the full variable domain is: EPEVTQTPSHQVTQMGQEVILRCVPISNHLYFYWYRQILGQKVEFLVSFYNNEISEKSEIFDDQFSVERPDGSNFTLKIRSTKLEDSAMYFCASPPGQENYGYTFGSGTRLTVV.